One and the same sample provided the 14 T cell receptor beta chains below, sequenced in a study of CD8 T cells in ankylosing spondylitis. Overall study findings and caveats: Blood of patients with ankylosing spondylitis appeared to be characterized by a TCR beta motif of about 8 highly homologous variants.

TCRdb reprocessed the 5' RACE reads via MiXCR and lists one record per CDR3 protein. The table shows around 450,000 distinct CDR3 sequences, with 25% to 30% occurring only once. Antigen specificity for these receptors is unknown. What was sequenced was blood, either unsorted or a sorted T cell fraction (not recorded which). The receptors shown here come from a male donor with ankylosing spondylitis.

The chain joins TRBV5-1 to TRBJ2-3; tentative D call: TRBD1 (5 bases). The length of the CDR3 is 16 residues. V was shortened by 4 bases and J by 0 bases, with 15 bases between the two germline ends. Germline loops: CDR1 SGHRS, CDR2 YFSETQ. CDR3 protein: CASSPTSRQSTDTQYF. The CDR3 nucleotides read TGCGCCAGCAGCCCTACTTCAAGACAGAGCACAGATACGCAGTATTTT.

V usage is TRBV5-8 and J usage is TRBJ2-1, with 7 bases that match TRBD2. The CDR3 sequence is 14 residues long. The V segment lost 6 bases and the J segment 4 bases; nucleotides outside the gene matches: 7. The germline CDR1 and CDR2 sequences are SGHTS and YDEGEE. CDR3 sequence reads: CASTLGGLYNEQFF. The CDR3 DNA follows: TGTGCCAGCACCCTGGGAGGGCTTTACAATGAGCAGTTCTTC.

The rearrangement links TRBV5-4 to TRBJ2-3; 8 bases are shared with TRBD2. Trimming took 5 bases from V and 0 from J; bases not matched to a gene: 5. The CDR3 is 15 residues long. From germline, CDR1 is SGHNT and CDR2 YYREEE (reference sequence). The CDR3, as DNA: TGTGCCAGCAGGATAGCGGGAACTAGCACAGATACGCAGTATTTT. Residues: CASRIAGTSTDTQYF. Drawing the rest from reference TRBV5-4 and TRBJ2-3, the complete variable domain is ETGVTQSPTHLIKTRGQQVTLRCSSQSGHNTVSWYQQALGQGPQFIFQYYREEENGRGNFPPRFSGLQFPNYSSELNVNALELDDSALYLCASRIAGTSTDTQYFGPGTRLTVL.

The chain links TRBV20-1 to TRBJ1-1; weak D call: TRBD1 (5 bases). Per the germline V gene, CDR1 is DFQATT and CDR2 is SNEGSKA (reference sequence). The CDR3 length is 13 residues. The germline V and J ends were trimmed by 3 bases and 1 base, with 9 bases remaining between them. The DNA of the CDR3 is TGCAGTGCTAGCGGGGACGGGAACACTGAAGCTTTCTTT. Encoded protein: CSASGDGNTEAFF.

The chain employs TRBV12-3 or TRBV12-4 and TRBJ1-6, with 7 positions matching TRBD1. This CDR3 comprises 15 residues. V dropped 6 bases and J dropped 10; count of bases not matched to a gene: 12. This chain's CDR3 is CASRRTGTVDSPLHF. The CDR3 DNA reads as TGTGCCAGCAGACGGACCGGGACAGTGGACTCACCCCTCCACTTT.

V is TRBV2 and J is TRBJ2-7; 9 bases match TRBD1. The V gene's germline CDR1 is SNHLY and CDR2 FYNNEI. The CDR3 totals 16 residues. V dropped 6 bases and J dropped 5; count of bases not matched to a gene: 14. In DNA, the CDR3 is TGTGCCAGCAGGTTGGGTCACGGGACAGGGCTCCACGAGCAGTACTTC. Its translation: CASRLGHGTGLHEQYF. The variable domain in full, completed from reference TRBV2 and TRBJ2-7, reads EPEVTQTPSHQVTQMGQEVILRCVPISNHLYFYWYRQILGQKVEFLVSFYNNEISEKSEIFDDQFSVERPDGSNFTLKIRSTKLEDSAMYFCASRLGHGTGLHEQYFGPGTRLTVT.

This clonotype was counted between two and nine times. CDR3: CASSWGTSGRGYNEQFF. In nucleotides, the CDR3 is TGTGCCAGCAGTTGGGGGACTAGCGGGAGGGGATACAATGAGCAGTTCTTC. The chain couples TRBV12-3 or TRBV12-4 to TRBJ2-1, with TRBD2 identical over 16 bases. CDR3 length: 17 amino acids. Unmatched junction bases numbered 4, after V lost 4 bases and J lost 4 bases.

In this sample, this clonotype turned up once. The chain combines TRBV3-1 with TRBJ2-1; 11 bases map to TRBD1. The germline gives CDR1 LGHDT, CDR2 YNNKEL (reference sequence). Germline trimming cut 4 bases from V and 0 bases from J; bases unmatched to any gene: 8. The length of the CDR3 is 18 residues. In nucleotides, the CDR3 is TGTGCCAGCAGCCCTTTACCGGGACAGGGGGTCTCCTACAATGAGCAGTTCTTC. Translation: CASSPLPGQGVSYNEQFF.

This clonotype appeared many times. The rearrangement uses TRBV11-2 and TRBJ1-1, with D tentatively TRBD1 (6 bases). This CDR3 contains 16 residues. Trimming took off 1 base at V and 5 bases at J, with 17 bases between the two ends. From germline, CDR1 is SGHAT and CDR2 FQNNGV. The CDR3 DNA sequence: TGTGCCAGCAGCTTAGCCGGAGGGGGGGGCAGAACTGAAGCTTTCTTT. It translates to CASSLAGGGGRTEAFF.

This clonotype was recorded at least ten times. J is TRBJ2-5 and V is TRBV28, with TRBD1 as a possible D gene (6 bases). The CDR3 is 16 residues long. Germline assignment: CDR1 MDHEN and CDR2 SYDVKM. Trimming stripped 8 bases from V and 2 bases from J, with 21 bases between. The DNA of the CDR3 is TGTGCCAGCGGGGAGCCGTTTATCAGGGGTCAAGAGACCCAGTACTTC. Its protein product is CASGEPFIRGQETQYF.

In regard to this clonotype: This sequence may be a read error, since a much larger clone differs from it by one base. This rearrangement joins TRBV11-2 to TRBJ2-1, with D possibly TRBD1 on 6 matching bases. There are 15 residues in the CDR3. The germline gives CDR1 SGHAT, CDR2 FQNNGV. In DNA form, the CDR3 reads TGTGCCAGCAGCTTAGGGACAGCGTCTTACAATGAGCAGCTCTTC. This sequence encodes CASSLGTASYNEQLF.

The chain joins TRBV19 to TRBJ1-6; D unresolved. Germline values: CDR1 LNHDA, CDR2 SQIVND (reference sequence). There are 15 residues in the CDR3. Trimming took off 8 bases at V and 6 bases at J, with 17 bases between the two ends. The CDR3 sequence is CASSIASTGNSPLHF. In DNA form, the CDR3 reads TGTGCCAGTTCCATCGCCTCAACGGGTAATTCACCCCTCCACTTT.

The sample holds a few counts of this clonotype. This sequence joins TRBV5-1 and TRBJ2-7; TRBD2 matches at 10 bases. V lost 0 bases to trimming and J lost 5 bases; unmatched junction nucleotides: 14. Germline V CDR1 and CDR2: SGHRS, YFSETQ. The CDR3 length is 18 residues. In DNA form, the CDR3 reads TGCGCCAGCAGCTTGGGAACGGTAGCGGGAGGAGAGTGGGACGAGCAGTACTTC. Encoded protein: CASSLGTVAGGEWDEQYF.

The rearrangement links TRBV10-3 to TRBJ2-1, with 7 nucleotides matching TRBD1. The trim removed 4 bases at V and 4 bases at J, leaving 4 bases unmatched. Germline V gene sequence: CDR1 ENHRY, CDR2 SYGVKD. CDR3 length equals 14 residues. The CDR3 spells CAISAGDSYNEQFF. The CDR3 DNA is TGTGCCATCAGTGCAGGGGACAGTTACAATGAGCAGTTCTTC.